The clone carrying this TCR beta chain has a count of ten or more. What it binds is not known. V was pared by 4 bases and J by 4 bases, with 10 bases of the junction left unmatched. CDR1 is SGHRS and CDR2 is YFSETQ in the germline V gene. CDR3 size: 16 residues. The source of the sample is a study of T-cell memory formation after mild COVID-19. Study details: Clusters were largely donor specific.

Whole-study findings and limits: Clonal second-wave expansions that peaked on day 37 had unconfirmed SARS-CoV-2 specificity. Day 15 to 85 contractors were CD4/CD8 balanced; later expanders leaned CD4+.

After 5'RACE with constant-segment primers, TCR alpha and TCR beta cDNA libraries carrying sample barcodes and UMIs were obtained. TCRdb reprocessed the 5' RACE reads with MiXCR, giving one entry per CDR3 protein. The table lists 350,000 to 450,000 distinct CDR3 sequences, under 15% of them singletons. The specimen sequenced was PBMCs or a T cell subset sorted from them (not recorded which). The chain has TRBV5-1 and TRBJ2-3, with 9 bases matching TRBD1. This receptor was identified in a man aged 18 to 29 who had mild COVID-19 (a few samples of this study predate the infection). Cell type and time point are not known. CDR3 sequence (DNA): TGCGCCAGCAGCGATGTAACAGGGGGCATCGCAGATACGCAGTATTTT. It encodes CASSDVTGGIADTQYF.